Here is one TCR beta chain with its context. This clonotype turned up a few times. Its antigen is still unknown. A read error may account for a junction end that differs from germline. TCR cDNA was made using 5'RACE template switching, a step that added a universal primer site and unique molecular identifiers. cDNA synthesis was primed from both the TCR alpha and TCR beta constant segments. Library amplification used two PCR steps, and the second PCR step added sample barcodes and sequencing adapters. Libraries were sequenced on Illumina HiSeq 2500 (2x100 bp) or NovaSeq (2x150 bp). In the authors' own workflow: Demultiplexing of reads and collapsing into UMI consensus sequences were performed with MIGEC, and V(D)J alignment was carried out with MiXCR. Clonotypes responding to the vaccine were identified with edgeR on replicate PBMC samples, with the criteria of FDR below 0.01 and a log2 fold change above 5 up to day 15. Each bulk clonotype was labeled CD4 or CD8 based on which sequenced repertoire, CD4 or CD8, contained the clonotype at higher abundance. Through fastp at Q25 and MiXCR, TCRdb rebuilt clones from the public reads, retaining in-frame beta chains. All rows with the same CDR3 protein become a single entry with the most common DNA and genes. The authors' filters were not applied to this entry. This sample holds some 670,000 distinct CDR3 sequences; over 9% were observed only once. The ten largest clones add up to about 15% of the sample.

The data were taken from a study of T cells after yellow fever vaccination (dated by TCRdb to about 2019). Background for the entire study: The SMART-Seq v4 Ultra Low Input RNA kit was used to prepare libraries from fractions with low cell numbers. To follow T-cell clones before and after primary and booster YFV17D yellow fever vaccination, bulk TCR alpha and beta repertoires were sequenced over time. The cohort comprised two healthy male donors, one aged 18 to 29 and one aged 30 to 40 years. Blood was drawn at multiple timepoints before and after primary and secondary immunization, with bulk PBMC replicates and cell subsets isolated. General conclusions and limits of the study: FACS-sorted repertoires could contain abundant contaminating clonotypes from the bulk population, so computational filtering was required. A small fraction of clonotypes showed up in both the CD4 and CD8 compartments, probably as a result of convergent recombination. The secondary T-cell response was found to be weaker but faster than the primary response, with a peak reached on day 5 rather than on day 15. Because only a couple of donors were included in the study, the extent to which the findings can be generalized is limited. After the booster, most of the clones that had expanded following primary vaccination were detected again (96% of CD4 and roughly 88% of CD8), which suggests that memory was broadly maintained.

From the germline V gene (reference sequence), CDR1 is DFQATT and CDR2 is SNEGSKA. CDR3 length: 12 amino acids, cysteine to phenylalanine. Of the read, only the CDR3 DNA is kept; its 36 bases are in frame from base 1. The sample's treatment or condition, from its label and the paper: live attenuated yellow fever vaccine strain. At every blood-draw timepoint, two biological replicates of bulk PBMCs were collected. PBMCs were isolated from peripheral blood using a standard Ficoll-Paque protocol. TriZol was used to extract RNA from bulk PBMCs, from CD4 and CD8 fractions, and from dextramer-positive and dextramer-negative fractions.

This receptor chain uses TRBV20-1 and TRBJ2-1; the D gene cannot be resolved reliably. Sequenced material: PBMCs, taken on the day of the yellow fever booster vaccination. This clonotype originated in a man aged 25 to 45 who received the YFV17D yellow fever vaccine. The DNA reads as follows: TGCAGCGCTAGTGCCTCCTACAATGAGCAGTTCTTC. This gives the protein CSASASYNEQFF.